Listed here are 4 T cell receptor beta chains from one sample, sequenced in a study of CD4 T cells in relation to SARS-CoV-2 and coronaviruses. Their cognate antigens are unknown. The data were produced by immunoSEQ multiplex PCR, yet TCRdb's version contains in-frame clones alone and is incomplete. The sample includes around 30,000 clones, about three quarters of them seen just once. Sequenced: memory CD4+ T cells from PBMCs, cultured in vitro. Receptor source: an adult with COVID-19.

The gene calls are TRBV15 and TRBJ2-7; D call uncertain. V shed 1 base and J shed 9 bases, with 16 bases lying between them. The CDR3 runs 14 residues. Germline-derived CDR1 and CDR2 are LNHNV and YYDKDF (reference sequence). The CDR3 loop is CATSRVTHRKGQYF. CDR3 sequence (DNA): TGTGCCACCAGCAGAGTTACCCATAGGAAAGGGCAGTACTTC.

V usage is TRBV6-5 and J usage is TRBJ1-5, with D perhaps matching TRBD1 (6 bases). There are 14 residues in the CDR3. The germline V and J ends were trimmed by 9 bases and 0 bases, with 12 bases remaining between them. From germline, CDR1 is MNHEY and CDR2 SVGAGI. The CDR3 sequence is CASKGGYSNQPQHF. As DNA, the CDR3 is TGTGCCAGTAAGGGGGGTTATAGCAATCAGCCCCAGCATTTT.

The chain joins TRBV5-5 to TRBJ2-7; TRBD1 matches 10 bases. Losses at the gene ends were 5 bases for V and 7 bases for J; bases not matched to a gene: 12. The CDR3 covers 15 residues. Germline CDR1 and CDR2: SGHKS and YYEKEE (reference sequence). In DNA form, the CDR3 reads TGTGCCAGCAGGCTGACAGGGGGCGAGTCTCGGGAGCAGTACTTC. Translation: CASRLTGGESREQYF.

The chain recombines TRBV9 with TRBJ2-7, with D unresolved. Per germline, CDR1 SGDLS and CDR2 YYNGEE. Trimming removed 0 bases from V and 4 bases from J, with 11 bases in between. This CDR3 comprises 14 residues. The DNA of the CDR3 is TGTGCCAGCAGCGTAGAGGGCCGTGAATACGAGCAGTACTTC. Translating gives CASSVEGREYEQYF. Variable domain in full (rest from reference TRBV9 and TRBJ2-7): DSGVTQTPKHLITATGQRVTLRCSPRSGDLSVYWYQQSLDQGLQFLIQYYNGEERAKGNILERFSAQQFPDLHSELNLSSLELGDSALYFCASSVEGREYEQYFGPGTRLTVT.